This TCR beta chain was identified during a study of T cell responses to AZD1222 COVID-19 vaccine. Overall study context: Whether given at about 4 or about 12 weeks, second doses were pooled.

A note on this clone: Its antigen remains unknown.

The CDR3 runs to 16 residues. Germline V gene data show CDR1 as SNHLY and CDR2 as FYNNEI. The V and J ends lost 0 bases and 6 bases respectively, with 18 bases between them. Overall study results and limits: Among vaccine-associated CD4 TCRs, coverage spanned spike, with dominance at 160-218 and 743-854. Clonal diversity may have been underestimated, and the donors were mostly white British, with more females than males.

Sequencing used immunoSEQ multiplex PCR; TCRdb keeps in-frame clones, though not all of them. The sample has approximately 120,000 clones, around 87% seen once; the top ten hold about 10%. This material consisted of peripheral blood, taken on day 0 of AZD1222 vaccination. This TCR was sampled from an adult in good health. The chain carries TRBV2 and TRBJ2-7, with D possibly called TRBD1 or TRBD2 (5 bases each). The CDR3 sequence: CASSEALPGGRGEQYF. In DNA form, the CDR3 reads TGTGCCAGCAGTGAAGCGCTCCCCGGAGGTAGGGGCGAGCAGTACTTC.